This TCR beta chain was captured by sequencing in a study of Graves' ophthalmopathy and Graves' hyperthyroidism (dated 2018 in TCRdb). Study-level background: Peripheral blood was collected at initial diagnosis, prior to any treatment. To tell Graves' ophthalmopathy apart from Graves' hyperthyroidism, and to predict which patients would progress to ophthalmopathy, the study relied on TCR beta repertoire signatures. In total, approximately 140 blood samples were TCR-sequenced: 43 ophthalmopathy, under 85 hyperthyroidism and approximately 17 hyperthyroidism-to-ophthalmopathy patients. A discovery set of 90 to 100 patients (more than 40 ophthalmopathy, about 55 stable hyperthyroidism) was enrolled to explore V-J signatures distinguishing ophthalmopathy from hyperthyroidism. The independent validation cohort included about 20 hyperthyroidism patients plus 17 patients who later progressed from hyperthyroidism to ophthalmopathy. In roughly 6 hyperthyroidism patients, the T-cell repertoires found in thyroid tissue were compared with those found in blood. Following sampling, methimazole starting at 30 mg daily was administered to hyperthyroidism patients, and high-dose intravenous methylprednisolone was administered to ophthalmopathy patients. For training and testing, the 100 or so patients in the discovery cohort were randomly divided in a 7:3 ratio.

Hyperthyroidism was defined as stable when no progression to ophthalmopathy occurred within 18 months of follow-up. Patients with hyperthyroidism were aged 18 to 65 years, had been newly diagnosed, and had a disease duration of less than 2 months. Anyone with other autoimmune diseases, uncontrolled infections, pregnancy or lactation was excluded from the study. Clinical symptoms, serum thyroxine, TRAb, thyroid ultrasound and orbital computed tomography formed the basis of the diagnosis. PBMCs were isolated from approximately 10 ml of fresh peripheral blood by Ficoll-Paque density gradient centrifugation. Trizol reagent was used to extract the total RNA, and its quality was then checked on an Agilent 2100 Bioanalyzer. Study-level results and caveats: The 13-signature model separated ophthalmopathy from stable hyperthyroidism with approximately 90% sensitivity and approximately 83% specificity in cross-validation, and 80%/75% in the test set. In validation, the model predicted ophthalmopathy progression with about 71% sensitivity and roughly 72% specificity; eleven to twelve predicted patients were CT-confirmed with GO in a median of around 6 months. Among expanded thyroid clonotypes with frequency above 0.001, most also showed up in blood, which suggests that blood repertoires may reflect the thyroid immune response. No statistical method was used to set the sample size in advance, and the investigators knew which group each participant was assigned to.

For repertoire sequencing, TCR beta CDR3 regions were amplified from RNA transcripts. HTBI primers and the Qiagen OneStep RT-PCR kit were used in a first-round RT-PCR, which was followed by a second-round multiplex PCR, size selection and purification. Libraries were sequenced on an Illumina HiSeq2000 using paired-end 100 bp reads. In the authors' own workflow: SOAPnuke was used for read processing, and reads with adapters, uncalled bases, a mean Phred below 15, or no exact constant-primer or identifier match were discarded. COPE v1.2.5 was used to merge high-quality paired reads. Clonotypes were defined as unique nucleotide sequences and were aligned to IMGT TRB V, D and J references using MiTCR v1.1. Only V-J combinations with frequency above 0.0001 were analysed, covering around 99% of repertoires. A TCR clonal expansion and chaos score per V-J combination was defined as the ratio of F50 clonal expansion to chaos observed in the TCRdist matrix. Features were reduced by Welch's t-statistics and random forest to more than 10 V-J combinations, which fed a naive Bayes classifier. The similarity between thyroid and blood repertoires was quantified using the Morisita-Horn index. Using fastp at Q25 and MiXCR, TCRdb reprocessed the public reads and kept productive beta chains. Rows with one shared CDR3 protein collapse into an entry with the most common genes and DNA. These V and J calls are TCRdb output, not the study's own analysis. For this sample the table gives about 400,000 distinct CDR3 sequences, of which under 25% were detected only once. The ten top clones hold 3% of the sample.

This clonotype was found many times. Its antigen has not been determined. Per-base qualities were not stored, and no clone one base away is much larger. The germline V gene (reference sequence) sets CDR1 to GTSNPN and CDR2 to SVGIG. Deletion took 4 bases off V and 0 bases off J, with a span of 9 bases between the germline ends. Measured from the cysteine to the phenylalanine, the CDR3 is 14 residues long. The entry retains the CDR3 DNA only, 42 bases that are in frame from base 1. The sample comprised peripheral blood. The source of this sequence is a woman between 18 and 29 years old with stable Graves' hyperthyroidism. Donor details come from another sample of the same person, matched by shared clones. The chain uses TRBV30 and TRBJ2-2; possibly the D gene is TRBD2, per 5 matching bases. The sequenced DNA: TGTGCCTGGAAGCGGCAGGCGAACACCGGGGAGCTGTTTTTT. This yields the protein CAWKRQANTGELFF.